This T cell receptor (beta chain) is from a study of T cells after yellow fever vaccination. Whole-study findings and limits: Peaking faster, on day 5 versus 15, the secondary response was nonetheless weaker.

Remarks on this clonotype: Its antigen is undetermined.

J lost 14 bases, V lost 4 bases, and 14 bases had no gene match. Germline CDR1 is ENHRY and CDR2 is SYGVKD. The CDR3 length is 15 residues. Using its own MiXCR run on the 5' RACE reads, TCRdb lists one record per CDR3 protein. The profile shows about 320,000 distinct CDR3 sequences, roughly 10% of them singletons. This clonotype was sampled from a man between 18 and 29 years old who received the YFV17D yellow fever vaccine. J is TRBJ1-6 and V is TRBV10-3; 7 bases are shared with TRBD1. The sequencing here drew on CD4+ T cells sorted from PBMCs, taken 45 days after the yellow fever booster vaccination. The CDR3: CAISGSRDSGLTLHF. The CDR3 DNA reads TGTGCCATCAGTGGTTCTAGGGACAGTGGTCTGACCCTCCACTTT.